A single sample is the source of the 15 T cell receptor beta chains below, sequenced in a study of T cells in Graves' hyperthyroidism and ophthalmopathy. Researchers amplified the TCR beta CDR3 regions from RNA transcripts. An initial round of RT-PCR targeting the TCR CDR3 relied on the HTBI primer set. Each CDR3 protein is one row after TCRdb ran MiXCR on the multiplex PCR reads. The table includes about 680,000 distinct CDR3 sequences, 30% to 40% detected once. Material for sequencing was blood. Every receptor here comes from a woman aged 40 to 49 with Graves' hyperthyroidism.

The chain carries TRBV5-8 and TRBJ1-2; TRBD1 is a possible D gene (6 bases). The CDR3 spans 15 residues. Germline CDR1 reads SGHTS; CDR2 reads YDEGEE. Trimming removed 4 bases from V and 2 bases from J, with 15 bases in between. The CDR3 protein is CASSAGLGGNYGYTF. CDR3 bases: TGTGCCAGCAGCGCCGGACTGGGGGGCAACTATGGCTACACCTTC. Drawing the rest from reference TRBV5-8 and TRBJ1-2, the complete variable domain is EAGVTQSPTHLIKTRGQQATLRCSPISGHTSVYWYQQALGLGLQFLLWYDEGEERNRGNFPPRFSGRQFPNYSSELNVNALELEDSALYLCASSAGLGGNYGYTFGSGTRLTVV.

This clonotype was counted many times. This rearrangement joins TRBV29-1 to TRBJ2-5, with 7 bases matching TRBD2. This CDR3 spans 12 amino acids. Trimming took 7 bases from V and 5 from J; bases not matched to a gene: 7. In germline, CDR1 is SQVTM, CDR2 ANQGSEA. CDR3 sequence reads: CSAGGGTETQYF. Written as DNA, the CDR3 is TGCAGCGCCGGGGGAGGGACGGAGACCCAGTACTTC. Based on the CDR3 plus reference TRBV29-1 and TRBJ2-5, the full variable domain is SAVISQKPSRDICQRGTSLTIQCQVDSQVTMMFWYRQQPGQSLTLIATANQGSEATYESGFVIDKFPISRPNLTFSTLTVSNMSPEDSSIYLCSAGGGTETQYFGPGTRLLVL.

This clonotype was seen a few times. The chain has TRBV6-6 and TRBJ1-2, with 10 bases matching TRBD1. V lost 0 bases to trimming and J lost 5 bases; unmatched junction nucleotides: 3. CDR3 length equals 15 residues. CDR1 MNHNY and CDR2 SVGAGI come from the germline V gene (reference sequence). The CDR3 region is CASSYSGQGEYGYTF. CDR3 coding DNA: TGTGCCAGCAGTTACTCTGGACAGGGGGAATATGGCTACACCTTC.

This clonotype turned up a few times. The gene calls are TRBV20-1 and TRBJ2-7; 8 bases align to TRBD1. Germline-derived CDR1 and CDR2 are DFQATT and SNEGSKA (reference sequence). The ends lost 6 bases at V and 3 bases at J; junction bases unmatched: 16. The CDR3 spans 16 residues. Here the CDR3 DNA reads TGCAGTGCCCCAATCCCCGGGACAGGCGTTGGCTACGAGCAGTACTTC. Its protein is CSAPIPGTGVGYEQYF.

J is TRBJ1-3 and V is TRBV19; maybe TRBD1 (6 bases). Trimming shortened V by 0 bases and J by 8 bases, and 17 bases separated the two germline ends. CDR3 length: 16 amino acids. The germline V gene encodes CDR1 LNHDA and CDR2 SQIVND (reference sequence). The CDR3 is CASSIDPRDISDTIYF. The CDR3 region has the DNA TGTGCCAGTAGTATAGATCCCCGGGACATTTCCGACACCATATATTTT.

In regard to this clonotype: A read error is possible here, since a much larger clone lies one base away. This sequence joins TRBV2 and TRBJ1-3; D not resolved. Germline CDR1 reads SNHLY; CDR2 reads FYNNEI. Trimming removed 2 bases at V and 4 bases at J, with 12 bases between. The CDR3 has 15 amino acids. DNA of the CDR3: TGTGCCAGCAGTGAATGGACGACGATCGGAAACACCATATATTTT. Translation gives CASSEWTTIGNTIYF.

The sample holds many counts of this clonotype. V and J are TRBV29-1 and TRBJ1-1; 12 bases are shared with TRBD1. V lost 3 bases, J lost 3 bases, and 8 bases stayed unmatched. This CDR3 region has 16 residues. Germline V gene lookup returns CDR1 SQVTM and CDR2 ANQGSEA. The CDR3 region has the DNA TGCAGCGTTGAGTTTGGGACAGGGGGCATAGACACTGAAGCTTTCTTT. Translating gives CSVEFGTGGIDTEAFF.

This clonotype was found a few times. The chain links TRBV4-3 to TRBJ2-6; TRBD2 aligns across 7 bases. The trim removed 1 base at V and 1 base at J, leaving 7 bases unmatched. Looked up from germline, CDR1 is LGHNA and CDR2 is YSLEER. CDR3 length: 18 amino acids. For the CDR3, the DNA is TGCGCCAGCAGCCAAGGGGCAGGGCGGGGGTCTGGGGCCAACGTCCTGACTTTC. Amino acids: CASSQGAGRGSGANVLTF.

V and J are TRBV29-1 and TRBJ2-5, with TRBD1 matching 8 bases. From germline, CDR1 is SQVTM and CDR2 ANQGSEA. This CDR3 comprises 12 residues. The V segment lost 8 bases and the J segment 5 bases; nucleotides outside the gene matches: 7. Here the CDR3 DNA reads TGCAGCATGACAGGGGTTCAGGAGACCCAGTACTTC. It yields the protein CSMTGVQETQYF.

This clonotype was detected ten times or more. The chain couples TRBV7-9 to TRBJ1-4; 8 bases agree with TRBD1. Germline V gives CDR1 SEHNR, CDR2 FQNEAQ (reference sequence). J gave up 7 bases and V 0 bases, and 7 bases lay outside the gene matches. CDR3 length: 16 amino acids. DNA for the CDR3: TGTGCCAGCAGCTTAGCGCTGGGGACAGGCCCTGAAAAACTGTTTTTT. It yields the protein CASSLALGTGPEKLFF.

This sequence joins TRBV12-3 or TRBV12-4 and TRBJ1-1; no clear D gene. This CDR3 spans 14 amino acids. Trimming left V 6 bases short and J 7 bases short, with 18 bases between. As DNA, the CDR3 is TGTGCCAGCAGACCCTCCAGGAAAATCGGTGAAGCTTTCTTT. Its translation: CASRPSRKIGEAFF.

The V call is TRBV11-2, the J call TRBJ2-7; 9 nucleotides line up with TRBD2. The CDR3 contains 15 residues. V lost 5 bases and J lost 3; bases outside the gene matches: 8. CDR1 is SGHAT and CDR2 is FQNNGV in the germline V gene. The CDR3 region is CASSPRLAADYEQYF. The CDR3 bases are TGTGCCAGCAGCCCTCGACTAGCGGCTGACTACGAGCAGTACTTC.

The chain carries TRBV9 and TRBJ1-1; no definite D call. The CDR3 is made up of 13 amino acids. V was trimmed by 7 bases and J by 1 base, leaving 11 bases between them. CDR1 and CDR2 (germline): SGDLS, YYNGEE. CDR3 loop: CASQRAENTEAFF. In DNA form, the CDR3 reads TGTGCCAGCCAACGGGCCGAGAACACTGAAGCTTTCTTT.

Turning to this clonotype: Germline is not matched at one junction end, which may reflect a read error. This chain joins TRBV6-1 and TRBJ2-6; 13 bases are shared with TRBD2. Germline CDR1 is MNHNS and CDR2 is SASEGT. The CDR3 totals 18 residues. DNA for the CDR3: TGTGCCTGCAGCCCGGGACTAGCGGGGTACTCTGGGGCCGACGTCCTGACTTTC. Residues: CACSPGLAGYSGADVLTF.

This clonotype occurred a few times. The chain couples TRBV6-6 to TRBJ1-1; D unresolved. The germline gives CDR1 MNHNY, CDR2 SVGAGI (reference sequence). Trimming left V 6 bases short and J 4 bases short, with 15 bases between. The CDR3 consists of 14 residues. CDR3 in DNA: TGTGCCAGCAGGCACAAAGTTGAGGGCACTGAAGCTTTCTTT. Encoded protein: CASRHKVEGTEAFF.